This T cell receptor beta chain was captured by sequencing in a study of T cells after yellow fever vaccination (dated by TCRdb to about 2019). Broadly, across the study: The SMART-Seq v4 Ultra Low Input RNA kit was used to prepare libraries from fractions with low cell numbers. To track T-cell clones before and after primary and booster YFV17D yellow fever vaccination, bulk TCR alpha and beta repertoires were sequenced longitudinally. Two healthy male donors, one aged 18 to 30 and one aged 30 to 40 years, made up the cohort. Blood was drawn at multiple timepoints before and after primary and secondary immunization, with bulk PBMC replicates and cell subsets isolated.

Results the study describes overall, beyond this receptor: After the booster, most clones that had expanded after primary vaccination were detected again (nearly 98% of CD4 and roughly nine tenths of CD8), suggesting broad maintenance of memory. Only a couple of donors were included in the study, so the extent to which the findings can be generalized is limited. Because abundant contaminating clonotypes from the bulk population could be contained in FACS-sorted repertoires, computational filtering was required. A small share of clonotypes was detected in both CD4 and CD8 compartments, with the overlap likely arising from convergent recombination. Compared with the primary T-cell response, the secondary T-cell response was weaker but faster, peaking on day 5 rather than day 15.

The CDR3 runs 16 amino acids, cysteine and phenylalanine included. Only the CDR3 DNA is retained, 48 bases long and in frame from the first base. V drops 0 bases and J drops 0 bases, leaving 9 bases in between. CDR1 and CDR2 are drawn from the germline V gene: LGHNA, YSLEER. This clonotype has more than one count but fewer than ten. The input lacks base qualities; no much larger clone sits a single base away. TCR cDNA was made using 5'RACE template switching, a step that added a universal primer site and unique molecular identifiers. Priming of cDNA synthesis was performed from both the TCR alpha and TCR beta constant segments. Library amplification involved two PCR steps, and the second step added sample barcodes and sequencing adapters. Libraries were sequenced on Illumina HiSeq 2500 (2x100 bp) or NovaSeq (2x150 bp). Per the source publication's procedure: MIGEC was used to demultiplex reads and collapse the reads into UMI consensus sequences, and MiXCR was used for V(D)J alignment. Clonotypes responding to the vaccine were identified with edgeR on replicate PBMC samples, with the criteria of FDR below 0.01 and a log2 fold change above 5 up to day 15. Bulk clonotypes were assigned CD4 or CD8 identity according to which sequenced CD4 or CD8 repertoire held them at higher abundance. A clonotype counted as NS4B-specific if enriched at least 10-fold in dextramer-positive versus dextramer-negative fractions, with CD4-biased clonotypes left out. TCRdb handled the public reads itself, with Q25 trimming in fastp and clone calling in MiXCR, and kept productive beta chains. Rows are combined by CDR3 protein, so each entry shows the most common genes and DNA. The V and J calls come from TCRdb's annotation, not from the publication. The sample profile shows fewer than 100,000 distinct CDR3 sequences; around 9.8% of them were found once. Of the sample, about 15% is held by the ten largest clones.

The sample's treatment or condition label, decoded: live attenuated yellow fever vaccine strain. A standard Ficoll-Paque protocol was used to isolate PBMCs from peripheral blood. With anti-CD3 and anti-CD8 staining plus a dextramer loaded with the yellow fever NS4B epitope peptide, the researchers sorted epitope-specific CD8 T cells. TriZol was used to extract RNA from bulk PBMCs, CD4 and CD8 fractions, and dextramer-positive and dextramer-negative fractions. The receptor chain draws on TRBV4-3 and TRBJ2-1; the D gene is not confidently resolved. This sample comprised CD8+ T cells not binding an NS4B(214-222) dextramer, sorted from PBMCs, obtained roughly 14 days after the first yellow fever vaccination. The cell subset or site label, as the study defines it: NS4B epitope dextramer-negative CD8 T cells. This clonotype originated in a man between 18 and 35 years old who received the YFV17D yellow fever vaccine. The DNA is as follows: TGCGCCAGCAGCCAAGAAGCACATAGCTCCTACAATGAGCAGTTCTTC. It is translated as CASSQEAHSSYNEQFF.